This is a list of T cell receptor beta chains from one sample in a study of regulatory T cells in long-lasting Graves disease. TCRdb redid the calling of the multiplex PCR reads with MiXCR, one entry per CDR3 protein. The sample yields about 540,000 distinct CDR3 sequences, roughly 13% seen once. The same sample was also used in a study of T cells in Graves' hyperthyroidism and ophthalmopathy.

The material was peripheral blood mononuclear cells (PBMCs), obtained at new diagnosis, from a patient treated with antithyroid drugs. These receptors were obtained from a young man with Graves disease. CDR3s include the opening cysteine and the closing phenylalanine or tryptophan. A D gene is named only where the DNA matches it firmly. Only some rows state a clone size, as once, few, many or a class for expanded clones.

D: -; size: -; J: TRBJ2-1; V: TRBV19; CDR3: CASSIGGGAYNERFF; DNA: TGTGCCAGTAGTATTGGCGGGGGCGCCTACAATGAGCGGTTCTTC
D: TRBD2; size: few; J: TRBJ2-1; V: TRBV6-5; CDR3: CASSYRASGQFSYNEQFF; DNA: TGTGCCAGCAGTTACAGGGCTAGCGGGCAATTCTCCTACAATGAGCAGTTCTTC
D: -; size: -; J: TRBJ1-5; V: TRBV20-1; CDR3: CSARDEGYQPQHF; DNA: TGCAGTGCTAGAGATGAGGGGTATCAGCCCCAGCATTTT
D: -; size: many; J: TRBJ2-1; V: TRBV11-3; CDR3: CASSLERLSEQFF; DNA: TGTGCCAGCAGCTTAGAGAGGCTCAGTGAGCAGTTCTTC
D: -; size: many; J: TRBJ2-7; V: TRBV29-1; CDR3: CSVWGLGEQYF; DNA: TGCAGCGTATGGGGCCTTGGGGAGCAGTACTTC
D: -; size: -; J: TRBJ2-1; V: TRBV19; CDR3: CASEGHSYNEQFF; DNA: TGTGCCAGCGAGGGTCACTCCTACAATGAGCAGTTCTTC
D: -; size: few; J: TRBJ2-7; V: TRBV5-5; CDR3: CASSSSSGAGTYEQYF; DNA: TGTGCCAGCAGCAGTAGCTCGGGTGCTGGGACCTACGAGCAGTACTTC
D: TRBD2; size: few; J: TRBJ2-2; V: TRBV29-1; CDR3: CSVQHWGGATGELFF; DNA: TGCAGCGTCCAACATTGGGGGGGAGCCACCGGGGAGCTGTTTTTT
D: -; size: many; J: TRBJ1-2; V: TRBV7-2; CDR3: CASSLAGGANYGYTF; DNA: TGTGCCAGCAGCTTAGCTGGGGGGGCTAACTATGGCTACACCTTC
D: -; size: few; J: TRBJ2-4; V: TRBV19; CDR3: CASSLGLRWNIQYF; DNA: TGTGCCAGTAGTTTGGGACTCCGTTGGAACATTCAGTACTTC
D: -; size: -; J: TRBJ2-5; V: TRBV10-3; CDR3: CAISVDAETQYF; DNA: TGTGCCATCAGCGTAGATGCAGAGACCCAGTACTTC
D: -; size: many; J: TRBJ1-2; V: TRBV28; CDR3: CASSLSGPYGYTF; DNA: TGTGCCAGCAGTTTGTCGGGCCCCTATGGCTACACCTTC
D: -; size: -; J: TRBJ2-5; V: TRBV19; CDR3: CASSIQGRWEETQYF; DNA: TGTGCCAGTAGTATACAGGGGAGGTGGGAAGAGACCCAGTACTTC
D: -; size: many; J: TRBJ1-1; V: TRBV6-5; CDR3: CASSYGPSNTEAFF; DNA: TGTGCCAGCAGTTACGGGCCCTCGAACACTGAAGCTTTCTTT
D: TRBD2; size: -; J: TRBJ2-1; V: TRBV28; CDR3: CASQPSGRLVEQFF; DNA: TGTGCCAGCCAACCTAGCGGGAGGCTTGTTGAGCAGTTCTTC
D: -; size: many; J: TRBJ1-1; V: TRBV2; CDR3: CASSEEGINTEAFF; DNA: TGTGCCAGCAGTGAAGAGGGAATTAACACTGAAGCTTTCTTT
D: TRBD2; size: many; J: TRBJ2-1; V: TRBV20-1; CDR3: CSAIRVGGRNEQFF; DNA: TGCAGTGCTATTAGGGTGGGAGGGCGGAATGAGCAGTTCTTC
D: -; size: many; J: TRBJ2-1; V: TRBV20-1; CDR3: CSAREASRGEQFF; DNA: TGCAGTGCCAGGGAGGCTAGCAGGGGTGAGCAGTTCTTC
D: TRBD1; size: many; J: TRBJ2-7; V: TRBV2; CDR3: CASRARGIDEQYF; DNA: TGTGCCAGCAGGGCCAGGGGGATCGACGAGCAGTACTTC
D: -; size: few; J: TRBJ2-5; V: TRBV18; CDR3: CASSPPGATPQETQYF; DNA: TGTGCCAGCTCACCACCCGGGGCCACCCCGCAAGAGACCCAGTACTTC
D: TRBD2; size: many; J: TRBJ2-2; V: TRBV6-5; CDR3: CASSYSGAGGTGELFF; DNA: TGTGCCAGCAGTTACTCGGGAGCGGGAGGCACCGGGGAGCTGTTTTTT
D: -; size: many; J: TRBJ2-3; V: TRBV7-2; CDR3: CASSTDYTDTQYF; DNA: TGTGCCAGCAGCACGGACTACACAGATACGCAGTATTTT
D: TRBD1; size: few; J: TRBJ1-2; V: TRBV15; CDR3: CATSRDLGQGEGGYTF; DNA: TGTGCCACCAGCAGAGATTTGGGACAGGGCGAGGGTGGCTACACCTTC
D: TRBD2; size: few; J: TRBJ2-1; V: TRBV27; CDR3: CASRETGLAGGNEQFF; DNA: TGTGCCAGCAGAGAAACGGGACTAGCGGGAGGGAATGAGCAGTTCTTC
D: -; size: many; J: TRBJ2-3; V: TRBV20-1; CDR3: CSASLNGDTQYF; DNA: TGCAGTGCTAGCCTCAACGGCGATACGCAGTATTTT
D: -; size: many; J: TRBJ1-2; V: TRBV6-1; CDR3: CASSGDRNGYTF; DNA: TGTGCCAGCAGCGGCGACAGGAATGGCTACACCTTC
D: -; size: few; J: TRBJ2-7; V: TRBV30; CDR3: CAWSVMDLGDEQYF; DNA: TGTGCCTGGAGTGTAATGGACCTGGGCGACGAGCAGTACTTC
D: -; size: many; J: TRBJ2-1; V: TRBV4-2; CDR3: CASSQGGSGDSYNEQFF; DNA: TGTGCCAGCAGCCAAGGAGGAAGCGGAGACTCCTACAATGAGCAGTTCTTC
D: -; size: many; J: TRBJ2-7; V: TRBV11-1; CDR3: CASSLAPRQRYEQYF; DNA: TGTGCCAGCAGCTTAGCGCCCCGACAGCGGTACGAGCAGTACTTC
D: -; size: few; J: TRBJ2-3; V: TRBV3-1; CDR3: CASSPRIATDTDTQYF; DNA: TGTGCCAGCAGCCCCCGGATAGCTACCGACACAGATACGCAGTATTTT
D: TRBD2; size: few; J: TRBJ2-1; V: TRBV24-1; CDR3: CATSDPKPGTSHYNEQFF; DNA: TGTGCCACCAGTGATCCAAAACCGGGGACTAGCCACTACAATGAGCAGTTCTTC
D: -; size: many; J: TRBJ1-2; V: TRBV5-6; CDR3: CASSAQGLHGYTF; DNA: TGTGCCAGCAGCGCGCAGGGGTTGCATGGCTACACCTTC
D: TRBD2; size: -; J: TRBJ2-1; V: TRBV5-1; CDR3: CASSPPGTIHIGEQFF; DNA: TGCGCCAGCAGTCCGCCCGGGACTATTCATATCGGTGAGCAGTTCTTC
D: -; size: few; J: TRBJ1-2; V: TRBV12-3/TRBV12-4; CDR3: CASRRLYGYTF; DNA: TGTGCCAGCAGACGTCTCTATGGCTACACCTTC
D: -; size: -; J: TRBJ2-3; V: TRBV4-1; CDR3: CASSQSEGFGEDTQYF; DNA: TGCGCCAGCAGCCAGTCGGAGGGCTTCGGGGAAGATACGCAGTATTTT
D: -; size: many; J: TRBJ2-3; V: TRBV27; CDR3: CASSSAGDTQYF; DNA: TGTGCCAGCAGCAGCGCCGGAGATACGCAGTATTTT
D: -; size: many; J: TRBJ1-6; V: TRBV12-3/TRBV12-4; CDR3: CASRGSLRPLHF; DNA: TGTGCCAGCAGAGGATCTTTAAGGCCCCTCCACTTT
D: -; size: -; J: TRBJ1-4; V: TRBV7-2; CDR3: CASSFRAYSEKLFF; DNA: TGTGCCAGCAGCTTTCGGGCCTACAGTGAAAAACTGTTTTTT
D: -; size: few; J: TRBJ1-1; V: TRBV19; CDR3: CASSIWGRNTEAFF; DNA: TGTGCCAGTAGTATTTGGGGACGCAACACTGAAGCTTTCTTT
D: -; size: few; J: TRBJ1-3; V: TRBV29-1; CDR3: CSVEGYSGNTIYF; DNA: TGCAGCGTTGAAGGATACTCTGGAAACACCATATATTTT
D: TRBD1; size: many; J: TRBJ2-1; V: TRBV28; CDR3: CATRPGQINNEQFF; DNA: TGTGCCACCCGCCCGGGACAGATCAACAATGAGCAGTTCTTC
D: -; size: few; J: TRBJ2-3; V: TRBV19; CDR3: CASSTRTGTDTQYF; DNA: TGTGCCAGTAGTACCCGGACGGGCACAGATACGCAGTATTTT
D: -; size: many; J: TRBJ2-3; V: TRBV24-1; CDR3: CATSDKSGPAADTQYF; DNA: TGTGCCACCAGCGACAAGTCGGGACCAGCGGCAGATACGCAGTATTTT
D: -; size: many; J: TRBJ1-2; V: TRBV29-1; CDR3: CSVEEGAGRGGYTF; DNA: TGCAGCGTTGAAGAGGGTGCAGGGCGGGGGGGCTACACCTTC
D: TRBD2; size: many; J: TRBJ2-1; V: TRBV18; CDR3: CASSSGTSGNGEQFF; DNA: TGTGCCAGCTCATCCGGGACTAGCGGTAACGGTGAGCAGTTCTTC
D: -; size: many; J: TRBJ2-5; V: TRBV5-1; CDR3: CASSPTGRETQYF; DNA: TGCGCCAGCAGCCCAACAGGGAGGGAGACCCAGTACTTC
D: -; size: many; J: TRBJ2-3; V: TRBV6-2/TRBV6-3; CDR3: CASAPVFADTQYF; DNA: TGTGCGAGCGCTCCCGTCTTCGCAGATACGCAGTATTTT
D: -; size: few; J: TRBJ2-1; V: TRBV7-3; CDR3: CASSSPRGSGTYNEQFF; DNA: TGTGCCAGCAGCTCCCCCAGGGGGAGCGGGACCTACAATGAGCAGTTCTTC
D: TRBD2; size: many; J: TRBJ2-3; V: TRBV5-1; CDR3: CASSVSLAGGQDTQYF; DNA: TGCGCCAGCAGCGTGTCCCTAGCGGGAGGGCAAGATACGCAGTATTTT
D: -; size: many; J: TRBJ2-1; V: TRBV7-2; CDR3: CASSLEGVEQFF; DNA: TGTGCCAGCAGCTTAGAAGGGGTGGAGCAGTTCTTC
D: -; size: many; J: TRBJ1-6; V: TRBV20-1; CDR3: CSLARGNTNSPLHF; DNA: TGCAGCCTTGCTCGGGGGAATACAAATTCACCCCTCCACTTT
D: TRBD2; size: once; J: TRBJ2-1; V: TRBV12-3/TRBV12-4; CDR3: CAPRLAGNDEQFF; DNA: TGTGCCCCGCGACTAGCGGGGAATGACGAGCAGTTCTTC
D: -; size: many; J: TRBJ2-7; V: TRBV29-1; CDR3: CSVETRSSYEQYF; DNA: TGCAGCGTTGAGACCAGGAGCTCCTACGAGCAGTACTTC
D: -; size: many; J: TRBJ1-1; V: TRBV7-8; CDR3: CASSLVPSWAEAFF; DNA: TGTGCCAGCAGCTTAGTTCCCAGTTGGGCTGAAGCTTTCTTT
D: -; size: -; J: TRBJ2-1; V: TRBV5-4; CDR3: CASSLAGSHSYNEQFF; DNA: TGTGCCAGCAGCTTGGCCGGGAGCCACTCCTACAATGAGCAGTTCTTC
D: -; size: many; J: TRBJ1-1; V: TRBV6-2/TRBV6-3; CDR3: CASTRHPFTEAFF; DNA: TGTGCCAGCACCCGTCACCCATTCACTGAAGCTTTCTTT
D: -; size: many; J: TRBJ2-7; V: TRBV11-2; CDR3: CASSPYPYEQYF; DNA: TGTGCCAGCAGCCCATACCCCTACGAGCAGTACTTC
D: TRBD2; size: few; J: TRBJ2-2; V: TRBV4-2; CDR3: CASSPPAGGGANTGELFF; DNA: TGTGCCAGCAGCCCCCCGGCGGGGGGAGGGGCGAACACCGGGGAGCTGTTTTTT
D: TRBD2; size: -; J: TRBJ2-7; V: TRBV11-2; CDR3: CASSPSGSLEQYF; DNA: TGTGCCAGCAGCCCTAGCGGGAGTCTCGAGCAGTACTTC